This T cell receptor beta chain was captured in a study of shared clonotypes between healthy human individuals. Repertoires were generated with immunoSEQ multiplex PCR, while TCRdb's copy carries only in-frame clones and drops some. Here the sample spans around 640,000 clones, approximately 96% being singletons. V gave up 5 bases and J gave up 2 bases, with 13 bases separating them. The germline V gene encodes CDR1 MDHEN and CDR2 SYDVKM. This CDR3 has 15 residues. CD45RO-negative, CCR7-positively selected cells formed the naive CD8 fraction, excluding terminally differentiated effector memory CD45RA+ cells.

The TCR originated in a woman in her 30s in good health. The chain recombines TRBV28 with TRBJ1-5, with D possibly TRBD1 on 6 matching bases. Specimen: naive CD8+ T cells sorted from blood. For the CDR3, the DNA is TGTGCCAGCAGTCTACAGGGTTCGGGCAATCAGCCCCAGCATTTT. It translates to CASSLQGSGNQPQHF.